This TCR beta chain was sequenced for a study of cytomegalovirus exposure and HLA in healthy donors. CDR3 size: 14 residues. Germline CDR1 reads MNHEY; CDR2 reads SVGAGI. V lost 2 bases to trimming and J lost 7 bases; unmatched junction nucleotides: 0. Clones were sequenced by immunoSEQ multiplex PCR, and TCRdb holds only the in-frame ones, with some missing. The sample has some 87,000 clones; approximately 96% are singletons. The TCR sequence derives from a woman in her late teens or twenties in good health and CMV-seronegative. This sequence joins TRBV6-5 and TRBJ2-1; TRBD2 agrees at 12 bases. Sequencing was done on a sample of PBMCs. CDR3 residues: CASSYGTSGNEQFF. Written as DNA, the CDR3 is TGTGCCAGCAGTTACGGGACTAGCGGGAATGAGCAGTTCTTC.